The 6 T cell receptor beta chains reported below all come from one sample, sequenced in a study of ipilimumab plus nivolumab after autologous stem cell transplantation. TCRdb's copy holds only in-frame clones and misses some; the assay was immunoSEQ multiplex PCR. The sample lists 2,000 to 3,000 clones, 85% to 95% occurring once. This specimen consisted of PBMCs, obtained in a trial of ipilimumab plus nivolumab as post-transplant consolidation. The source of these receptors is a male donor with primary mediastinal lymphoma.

The CDR3 coding sequence is TGCGCCAGCAGTCGGACCCTAAGATCGCAAAGTCGGGCCAACGTCCTGACTTTC. Translation gives CASSRTLRSQSRANVLTF. The chain is built from TRBV10-1 and TRBJ2-6, with D hard to call. Germline loops: CDR1 WNHNN, CDR2 SYGVQD (reference sequence). The CDR3 has 18 amino acids. Between the trimmed V and J ends, which lost 5 bases and 5 bases, there was a span of 22 bases.

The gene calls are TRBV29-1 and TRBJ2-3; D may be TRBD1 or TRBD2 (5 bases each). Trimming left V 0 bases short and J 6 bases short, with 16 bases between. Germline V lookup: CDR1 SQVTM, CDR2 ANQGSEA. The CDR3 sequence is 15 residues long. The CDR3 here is CSVEEWGSGLDTQYF. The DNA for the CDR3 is TGCAGCGTTGAAGAATGGGGGTCCGGCTTGGATACGCAGTATTTT.

The CDR3 sequence is CASSLGTTNYGYTF. The CDR3 DNA sequence: TGTGCCAGCAGTCTGGGAACCACTAACTATGGCTACACCTTC. V is TRBV6-1 and J is TRBJ1-2, with D hard to call. The length of the CDR3 is 14 residues. Germline CDR1 reads MNHNS; CDR2 reads SASEGT. V lost 5 bases and J 0 bases, leaving 10 bases between the germline ends.

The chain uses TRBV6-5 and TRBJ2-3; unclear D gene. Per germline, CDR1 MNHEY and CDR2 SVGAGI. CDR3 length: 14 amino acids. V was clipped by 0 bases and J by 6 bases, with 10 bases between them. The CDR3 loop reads CASSYSVLSDTQYF. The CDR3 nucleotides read TGTGCCAGCAGTTACTCAGTCCTTTCGGATACGCAGTATTTT.

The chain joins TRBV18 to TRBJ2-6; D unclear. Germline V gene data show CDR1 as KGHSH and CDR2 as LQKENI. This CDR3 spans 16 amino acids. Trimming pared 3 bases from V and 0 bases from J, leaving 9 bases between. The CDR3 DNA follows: TGTGCCAGCTCACCCCTAGGTTTCTCTGGGGCCAACGTCCTGACTTTC. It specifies CASSPLGFSGANVLTF.

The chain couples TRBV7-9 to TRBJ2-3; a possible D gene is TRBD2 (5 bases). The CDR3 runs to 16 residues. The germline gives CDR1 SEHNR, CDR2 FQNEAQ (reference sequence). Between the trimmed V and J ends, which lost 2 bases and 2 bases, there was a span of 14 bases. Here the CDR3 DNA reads TGTGCCAGCAGCTTAAGGGCAGTCCGGGACACAGATACGCAGTATTTT. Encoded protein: CASSLRAVRDTDTQYF.